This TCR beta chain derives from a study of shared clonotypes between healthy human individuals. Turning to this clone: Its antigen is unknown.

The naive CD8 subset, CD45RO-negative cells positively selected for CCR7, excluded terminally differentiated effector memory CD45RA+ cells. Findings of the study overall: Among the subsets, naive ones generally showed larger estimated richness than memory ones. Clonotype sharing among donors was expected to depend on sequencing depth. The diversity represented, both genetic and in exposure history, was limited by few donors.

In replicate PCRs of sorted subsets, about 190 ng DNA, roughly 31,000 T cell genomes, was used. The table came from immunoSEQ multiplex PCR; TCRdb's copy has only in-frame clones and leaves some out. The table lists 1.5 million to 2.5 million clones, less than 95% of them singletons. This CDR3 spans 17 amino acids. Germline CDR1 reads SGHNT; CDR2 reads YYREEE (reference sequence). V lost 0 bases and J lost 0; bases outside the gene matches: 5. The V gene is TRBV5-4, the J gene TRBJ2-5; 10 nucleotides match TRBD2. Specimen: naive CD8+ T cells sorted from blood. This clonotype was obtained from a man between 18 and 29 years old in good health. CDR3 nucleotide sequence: TGTGCCAGCAGCTTGGAAGGCCTAGCGGGGGACCAAGAGACCCAGTACTTC. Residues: CASSLEGLAGDQETQYF. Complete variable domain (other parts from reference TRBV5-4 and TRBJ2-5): ETGVTQSPTHLIKTRGQQVTLRCSSQSGHNTVSWYQQALGQGPQFIFQYYREEENGRGNFPPRFSGLQFPNYSSELNVNALELDDSALYLCASSLEGLAGDQETQYFGPGTRLLVL.